The rows below give T cell receptor beta chains drawn from one sample of a study of shared clonotypes between healthy human individuals. The data were produced by immunoSEQ multiplex PCR, yet TCRdb's version contains in-frame clones alone and is incomplete. The table shows 2 million to 2.5 million clones, with over 90% occurring only once. Material: naive CD4+ T cells from PBMCs. Every receptor here comes from a man younger than 35 in good health. Some clones in this sample may be carry-over from other donors' samples. The CDR3 runs from the conserved cysteine through the conserved F or W. Fields, in order: clone size, D gene, J gene, V gene, CDR3 protein, CDR3 DNA. A D gene is named only where the DNA matches it firmly. Size values are once, few and many counts, or a class for expanded clones, and some rows have none.

. . TRBJ1-2 TRBV9 CASSATLDSTANYGYTF TGTGCCAGCAGCGCAACTCTAGACTCGACAGCTAACTATGGCTACACCTTC
. . TRBJ1-1 TRBV28 CASSLYGRWRNTEAFF TGTGCCAGCAGTTTATACGGGAGGTGGAGGAACACTGAAGCTTTCTTT
. TRBD1 TRBJ2-4 TRBV7-2 CASSIGQGGNIQYF TGTGCCAGCAGCATTGGACAGGGGGGAAACATTCAGTACTTC
. TRBD2 TRBJ2-3 TRBV27 CASSLSGSGGRSDTQYF TGTGCCAGCAGTTTATCTGGCAGCGGGGGCCGGTCGGATACGCAGTATTTT
. TRBD2 TRBJ2-7 TRBV6-5 CASSWTGGSVYEQYF TGTGCCAGCAGTTGGACGGGCGGGAGCGTCTACGAGCAGTACTTC
. . TRBJ1-2 TRBV6-1 CASQGGVYGYTF TGTGCCAGCCAAGGGGGGGTCTATGGCTACACCTTC
. . TRBJ2-5 TRBV28 CASSLWDVQETQYF TGTGCCAGCAGTTTATGGGACGTACAAGAGACCCAGTACTTC
once . TRBJ2-5 TRBV27 CASREPGGRETQYF TGTGCCAGCCGCGAGCCTGGGGGGCGCGAGACCCAGTACTTC
. TRBD2 TRBJ2-1 TRBV4-2 CASSPERTSGARSSYNEQFF TGTGCCAGCAGCCCGGAGAGGACTAGCGGCGCTCGTAGCTCCTACAATGAGCAGTTCTTC
. TRBD2 TRBJ2-3 TRBV7-3 CASSLTPGTSGRSTDTQYF TGTGCCAGCAGCCTAACGCCCGGGACTAGCGGGCGTAGCACAGATACGCAGTATTTT
. TRBD2 TRBJ2-7 TRBV7-9 CASSPSGGPREYF TGTGCCAGCAGCCCTAGCGGGGGCCCCCGGGAGTACTTC
. TRBD1 TRBJ2-2 TRBV7-3 CASSLTRDRSIAGELFF TGTGCCAGCAGCTTAACCCGGGACAGGAGTATCGCCGGGGAGCTGTTTTTT
few TRBD1 TRBJ1-1 TRBV5-1 CASSLKGQGMNTEAFF TGCGCCAGCAGCTTGAAGGGACAGGGAATGAACACTGAAGCTTTCTTT
once . TRBJ1-5 TRBV7-9 CASSRDSAKGPQHF TGTGCCAGCAGCAGGGACTCCGCGAAGGGGCCCCAGCATTTT
. . TRBJ2-2 TRBV27 CASSNRPSPDTGELFF TGTGCCAGCAGTAACCGGCCATCCCCTGACACCGGGGAGCTGTTTTTT
. . TRBJ1-1 TRBV5-8 CASSTNRKVNTEAFF TGTGCCAGCAGTACCAACAGGAAAGTGAACACTGAAGCTTTCTTT
. TRBD2 TRBJ2-2 TRBV19 CASSRAGGVTGELFF TGTGCCAGTAGTAGAGCGGGAGGAGTCACCGGGGAGCTGTTTTTT
. . TRBJ2-7 TRBV5-4 CASSLAGQYTYEQYF TGTGCCAGCAGCTTGGCGGGGCAGTATACCTACGAGCAGTACTTC
. TRBD2 TRBJ2-2 TRBV27 CASSSSGRATGELFF TGTGCCAGCAGTTCCAGCGGGAGGGCCACCGGGGAGCTGTTTTTT
. . TRBJ1-2 TRBV18 CASSPGQGPNYGYTF TGTGCCAGCTCACCAGGTCAGGGCCCAAACTATGGCTACACCTTC
. . TRBJ2-7 TRBV5-1 CASSLQGSYEQYF TGCGCCAGCAGCTTGCAGGGCTCCTACGAGCAGTACTTC
. . TRBJ1-5 TRBV4-2 CASSQGDQPQHF TGTGCCAGCAGCCAAGGGGATCAGCCCCAGCATTTT
. TRBD2 TRBJ2-3 TRBV7-2 CASSLLPSGSGVDTQYF TGTGCCAGCAGCTTACTGCCTAGCGGGAGTGGGGTAGATACGCAGTATTTT
. . TRBJ1-1 TRBV6-6 CASSTPRTSTSFF TGTGCCAGCAGTACCCCGAGGACGTCGACATCTTTCTTT
. . TRBJ2-6 TRBV4-1 CASSQLGGGANVLTF TGCGCCAGCAGCCAATTGGGTGGTGGGGCCAACGTCCTGACTTTC
. TRBD1 TRBJ1-2 TRBV19 CASSTRQGKLYGYTF TGTGCCAGTAGTACCAGACAGGGGAAGCTTTATGGCTACACCTTC
. . TRBJ1-3 TRBV15 CATSREKTAQRNTIYF TGTGCCACCAGCAGAGAAAAGACAGCACAGAGAAACACCATATATTTT
once . TRBJ1-2 TRBV6-5 CATYPPGRPYGYTF TGTGCCACCTACCCCCCGGGACGGCCCTATGGCTACACCTTC
. . TRBJ2-7 TRBV7-9 CASSGRSGPTYEQYF TGTGCCAGCAGCGGGCGGTCAGGGCCCACCTACGAGCAGTACTTC
. . TRBJ2-1 TRBV12-5 CASELNNEQFF TGTGCTAGTGAACTTAACAATGAGCAGTTCTTC
. TRBD2 TRBJ2-1 TRBV2 CASTLAGGLREWFF TGTGCCAGCACCCTGGCGGGGGGTCTCCGTGAATGGTTCTTC
. . TRBJ1-5 TRBV27 CASLERGPQHF TGTGCCAGCCTAGAACGAGGGCCCCAGCATTTT
once TRBD2 TRBJ2-1 TRBV11-2 CASSLGRTSRDNEQFF TGTGCCAGCAGCTTAGGCCGGACTAGTCGAGACAATGAGCAGTTCTTC
. . TRBJ1-2 TRBV6-5 CASSPLGPYGYTF TGTGCCAGCAGTCCTCTCGGCCCGTATGGCTACACCTTC
few . TRBJ1-2 TRBV5-1 CASSPSLGYTF TGCGCCAGCAGCCCCTCGCTTGGCTACACCTTC
. . TRBJ2-7 TRBV15 CATSRDRGAIYEQYF TGTGCCACCAGCAGAGATCGGGGGGCCATCTACGAGCAGTACTTC
. . TRBJ1-2 TRBV7-3 CASSPRRGAEYGYTF TGTGCCAGCAGCCCCCGACGCGGGGCAGAATATGGCTACACCTTC
once . TRBJ1-2 TRBV28 CASSLPHQRNYGYTF TGTGCCAGCAGTTTGCCTCACCAGCGTAACTATGGCTACACCTTC
. TRBD2 TRBJ2-1 TRBV7-3 CASSFSGTSNEQFF TGTGCCAGCAGCTTCTCCGGGACTAGCAATGAGCAGTTCTTC
. TRBD1 TRBJ1-4 TRBV10-1 CPYRDSPNSEKLFF TGCCCCTACCGGGACAGCCCTAATTCCGAAAAACTGTTTTTT
. TRBD1 TRBJ2-7 TRBV7-9 CASSSDREWSEQYF TGTGCCAGCAGCTCCGACAGGGAATGGAGCGAGCAGTACTTC
once . TRBJ2-7 TRBV6-5 CASSYDPNTGYEQYF TGTGCCAGCAGTTACGATCCAAACACCGGATACGAGCAGTACTTC
. TRBD2 TRBJ2-7 TRBV5-1 CASSLEFGGGPSSEQYF TGCGCCAGCAGCTTGGAGTTCGGGGGAGGGCCGTCCTCCGAGCAGTACTTC
. . TRBJ2-1 TRBV11-3 CASSRGDSSYNEQFF TGTGCCAGCAGCCGCGGAGATAGCTCCTACAATGAGCAGTTCTTC
. . TRBJ2-7 TRBV6-5 CASSYSVRGHYEQYF TGTGCCAGCAGTTACTCCGTCCGGGGGCACTACGAGCAGTACTTC
. TRBD1 TRBJ1-5 TRBV6-1 CASSEPGQGASFRNQPQHF TGTGCCAGCAGTGAACCGGGACAGGGGGCTTCATTTAGGAATCAGCCCCAGCATTTT
. . TRBJ2-5 TRBV2 CASSLRGGETQYF TGTGCCAGCAGCCTTCGGGGCGGGGAGACCCAGTACTTC
. . TRBJ2-2 TRBV4-2 CASSEGVMATNTGELFF TGTGCCAGCAGCGAAGGGGTTATGGCAACGAACACCGGGGAGCTGTTTTTT
few TRBD2 TRBJ2-4 TRBV5-1 CASSAGTSENIQYF TGCGCCAGCAGCGCCGGGACTAGCGAAAACATTCAGTACTTC
. . TRBJ1-2 TRBV29-1 CSAKTRPGDYGYTF TGCAGCGCCAAGACACGTCCGGGGGACTATGGCTACACCTTC
. . TRBJ2-3 TRBV30 CAWSGGGGETDTQYF TGTGCCTGGAGTGGAGGGGGAGGTGAAACAGATACGCAGTATTTT
. . TRBJ1-4 TRBV7-8 CASSITSGTATNEKLFF TGTGCCAGCAGCATTACAAGTGGGACCGCAACTAATGAAAAACTGTTTTTT